The present TCR beta chain was sequenced within a study of blood T cell repertoires in COVID-19. Per the authors' pipeline: Amplified reference gene primers provided the basis for estimating nucleated cell counts. TCRdb keeps only in-frame clones here, not all; method: immunoSEQ multiplex PCR. V, J and clone size reflect that table, while D and trimming were determined from the DNA. The table records some 110,000 clones, 75% to 85% of them present only once. The CDR3 is 12 amino acids. Germline V lookup: CDR1 LGHDT, CDR2 YNNKEL (reference sequence). In regard to this clone: A junction end diverges from the germline sequence, so it may reflect a read error.

The TCR originated in an older woman with acute or convalescent COVID-19. The sequenced sample consisted of peripheral blood. The chain recombines TRBV3-1 (or the pseudogene TRBV3-2) with TRBJ1-4; 7 nucleotides line up with TRBD1. CDR3 nucleotides: TGTGCCAGCAGCCAAGTTGGACAGGTTCGGATTTTT. The encoded protein is CASSQVGQVRIF.